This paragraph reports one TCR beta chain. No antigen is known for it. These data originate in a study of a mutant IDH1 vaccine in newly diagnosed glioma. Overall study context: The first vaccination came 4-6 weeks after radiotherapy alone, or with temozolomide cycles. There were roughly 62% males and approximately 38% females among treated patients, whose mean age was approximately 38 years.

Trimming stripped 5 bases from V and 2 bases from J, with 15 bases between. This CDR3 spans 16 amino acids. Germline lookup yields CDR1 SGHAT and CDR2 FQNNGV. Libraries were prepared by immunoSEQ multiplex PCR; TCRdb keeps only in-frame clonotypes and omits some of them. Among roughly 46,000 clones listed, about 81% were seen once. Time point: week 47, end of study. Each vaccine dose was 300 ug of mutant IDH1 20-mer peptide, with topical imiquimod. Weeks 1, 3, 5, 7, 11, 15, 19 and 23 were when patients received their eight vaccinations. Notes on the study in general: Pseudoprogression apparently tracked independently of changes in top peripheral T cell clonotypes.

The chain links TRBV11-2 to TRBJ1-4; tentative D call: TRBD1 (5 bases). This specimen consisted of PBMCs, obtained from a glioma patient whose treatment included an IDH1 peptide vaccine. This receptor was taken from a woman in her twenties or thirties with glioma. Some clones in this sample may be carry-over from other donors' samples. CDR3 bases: TGTGCCAGCAGCCCCTTAGCAGGGCCCACTAATGAAAAACTGTTTTTT. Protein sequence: CASSPLAGPTNEKLFF.